Here is one TCR beta chain with its context. This clonotype was seen repeatedly, ten times or more. The clone's antigen remains unknown. No base quality values were provided; no much bigger clone lies one nucleotide off. The sample belongs to a study of molecular identifiers for immune sequencing clone quantification (dated 2018 in TCRdb). Some background on the complete study: For a replicate experiment, RNA from around 20,000 or 100,000 naive CD8 T cells was divided into five aliquots, of which four were sequenced. This methods study benchmarked molecular-identifier clustering-based TCR repertoire sequencing (MIDCIRS) and TCR RNA copy counting, using CD8 T cells to do so.

Relative to germline, V is 2 bases shorter and J is 1 base shorter, with 12 bases between their ends. The CDR3, from cysteine to phenylalanine, totals 16 residues. The DNA shown is the 48-base CDR3, in frame from base 1. CDR1 and CDR2, looked up from the germline V gene, are SGHTA and FQGNSA. Library creation used PCR. The run used a NextSeq 500. Bulk TCR libraries were made following a previously described method, with the TCR primers given in Table S5. Total RNA was purified with the Qiagen AllPrep DNA/RNA kit. Before any analysis, reads coming from multiple sequencing runs of the same library were combined into one pool. In the authors' own workflow: Reads were retained only if the reads had an exact TCR constant sequence, and the retained reads were trimmed to 150 nt and grouped according to their 12-nt molecular barcodes. Reads in each barcode group were sub-clustered using a 15% Levenshtein threshold, and a quality-weighted consensus sequence was built for each RNA molecule. Non-functional sequences were discarded, and so were lower-count sequences lying one edit away from another sequence. Based on a fit of two negative binomial distributions, barcode sub-clusters having less than 20% of the maximum read count were discarded. The public reads were reanalyzed by TCRdb: fastp trimming at Q25, MiXCR alignment, in-frame beta chains only. Entries that share a CDR3 protein sequence are merged under the most common genes and DNA. Clone size and V and J calls follow TCRdb, not the original study. The sample has about 330,000 distinct CDR3 sequences on record, roughly 23% of them singletons. The top ten hold around 0.76% of the sample.

Libraries of naive CD8 T cells were generated from about 21,000 to 970,000 sorted cells, with 10%, 30% or 50% of the purified RNA used. On a BD FACSAria II, naive CD8 T cells were FACS-sorted as CD8+CD4-CCR7+CD45RA+ and collected into RLT Plus buffer. Around 11 TCR copies' worth of Jurkat RNA were spiked into about 20,000-1,100,000 naive CD8 T cell samples to test detection sensitivity. Enrichment of CD8 T cells was done with RosetteSep CD8+ T Cell Enrichment Cocktail plus Ficoll-Paque, and ACK red cell lysis came afterward. The full study reports these points: The naive libraries included spiked-in Jurkat TCR RNA (about 11 copies' worth), and this RNA is not part of the donor repertoire. Without barcode sub-clustering, chimeric consensus sequences inflated TCR diversity; chimeras reached as high as 47%. Identical TCR molecules sharing a barcode could cause highly expanded clone sizes to be underestimated. Modeling estimated about 3 recovered TCR RNA copies per cell, compared with about 10 by digital PCR, which implies 30% to 35% capture efficiency. Spiked-in Jurkat TCR RNA equivalent to a single cell was reported to be detectable even among 750,000 to 1,000,000 naive CD8 T cells. In CMV-specific effector cells, over 98% of molecules were held by clones above 20 RNA copies, whereas under 1% of molecules were held by such clones in naive cells.

The TCR comes from a human donor in good health. Some libraries in this study had Jurkat cell RNA spiked in. Specimen: naive CD8+ T cells from blood, with Jurkat cell RNA spiked in. This specimen's cell subset or site label, interpreted: FACS-sorted CD8+CD4-CCR7+CD45RA+ naive T cells. The chain employs TRBV7-2 and TRBJ2-1, and the D gene may be TRBD2, 5 bases matching. This receptor carries the CDR3 CASSLNLARSYNEQFF. The nucleotides are TGTGCCAGCAGCTTAAATCTAGCTCGGTCCTACAATGAGCAGTTCTTC.